These T cell receptor beta chains were read from a single sample in a study of blood T cell repertoires in COVID-19. Using immunoSEQ multiplex PCR, the repertoire was profiled, and TCRdb retains in-frame clones only, with some absent. The table records around 250,000 clones, 86% of them present only once. The source material was peripheral blood. These receptors were collected from a man older than 75 with acute or convalescent COVID-19. Each CDR3 is given with its conserved first and last residue. D genes are given only for firm matches. For some rows the clone size is stated as once, few or many, or as a class when expanded; others skip it.

TRBV25-1,NA,NA,TRBJ2-3,CASAPTGPLRDTQYF,TGTGCCAGCGCCCCGACAGGCCCACTGAGGGATACGCAGTATTTT
TRBV5-4,NA,NA,TRBJ2-7,CASSAKTGNYEQYF,TGTGCCAGCAGCGCAAAAACAGGGAACTACGAGCAGTACTTC
TRBV9,NA,NA,TRBJ1-6,CASSVDRQGSYNSPLHF,TGTGCCAGCAGCGTAGACAGGCAGGGCTCCTATAATTCACCCCTCCACTTT
TRBV7-6,NA,TRBD1,TRBJ2-6,CASSWTGGTTGANVLTF,TGTGCCAGCAGCTGGACAGGGGGAACTACTGGGGCCAACGTCCTGACTTTC
TRBV28,NA,NA,TRBJ1-2,CASSVLGRGAEDGYTF,TGTGCCAGCAGTGTCCTGGGACGGGGGGCCGAAGATGGCTACACCTTC
TRBV6-2/TRBV6-3,NA,TRBD2,TRBJ2-1,CASSSPSGRVYNEQFF,TGTGCCAGCAGCTCCCCGAGCGGGAGGGTCTACAATGAGCAGTTCTTC
TRBV29-1,few,NA,TRBJ1-2,CSVEQNNYGYTF,TGCAGCGTTGAACAGAATAACTATGGCTACACCTTC
TRBV9,NA,NA,TRBJ2-2,CASSVVQGNTGELFF,TGTGCCAGCAGCGTGGTACAGGGGAACACCGGGGAGCTGTTTTTT
TRBV10-1,NA,TRBD2,TRBJ2-5,CASSEVGGAGETQYF,TGCGCCAGCAGTGAAGTCGGGGGGGCAGGAGAGACCCAGTACTTC
TRBV6-2/TRBV6-3,few,NA,TRBJ2-1,CASSYGLSSYNEQFF,TGTGCCAGCAGTTACGGACTTAGCTCCTACAATGAGCAGTTCTTC
TRBV5-1,NA,TRBD2,TRBJ2-1,CASSSGLAGTFEFF,TGCGCCAGCAGCTCTGGACTAGCGGGCACCTTTGAGTTCTTC
TRBV5-1,NA,NA,TRBJ1-5,CASSLSGADQPQHF,TGCGCCAGCAGCTTGTCAGGGGCCGATCAGCCCCAGCATTTT
TRBV2,NA,NA,TRBJ2-2,CASRPQALNTGELFF,TGTGCCAGCAGGCCGCAAGCCTTGAACACCGGGGAGCTGTTTTTT
TRBV5-1,NA,TRBD2,TRBJ2-3,CASTAGPSTDTQYF,TGCGCTTCTACAGCGGGGCCTAGCACAGATACGCAGTATTTT
TRBV9,NA,NA,TRBJ2-1,CASSVAGVSRQFF,TGTGCCAGCAGCGTAGCCGGGGTATCGCGGCAGTTCTTC
TRBV9,NA,NA,TRBJ2-3,CASSRGEVRDTQYF,TGTGCCAGCAGCCGAGGGGAGGTCAGGGATACGCAGTATTTT
TRBV19,NA,TRBD2,TRBJ2-1,CASSIGSGTYNEQFF,TGTGCCAGTAGTATTGGTAGCGGGACCTACAATGAGCAGTTCTTC
TRBV7-6,NA,NA,TRBJ2-2,CASSLVSGANTGELFF,TGTGCCAGCAGCTTAGTGTCAGGGGCGAACACCGGGGAGCTGTTTTTT
TRBV7-8,NA,TRBD2,TRBJ2-1,CASSHLVVAGVGNEQFF,TGTGCCAGCAGCCACCTCGTCGTAGCGGGAGTGGGCAATGAGCAGTTCTTC
TRBV6-5,NA,NA,TRBJ2-7,CASSPQGNPLYEQYF,TGTGCCAGCAGTCCCCAGGGAAACCCACTCTACGAGCAGTACTTC
TRBV5-1,once,TRBD1,TRBJ2-1,CASSDDRGRHNEQFF,TGCGCCAGCAGCGACGACAGGGGTCGGCACAATGAGCAGTTCTTC
TRBV11-2,NA,TRBD1,TRBJ1-2,CASSFGQVNYGYTF,TGTGCCAGCAGCTTCGGACAGGTGAACTATGGCTACACCTTC
TRBV3-1/TRBV3-2,few,NA,TRBJ1-5,CASSPLNINQPQHF,TGTGCCAGCAGCCCGCTCAACATTAATCAGCCCCAGCATTTT
TRBV4-2,NA,NA,TRBJ1-2,CASSQGLGAGGAHTF,TGTGCCAGCAGCCAAGGCTTGGGCGCGGGGGGTGCTCACACCTTC
TRBV28,NA,TRBD1,TRBJ1-2,CASSFPTGGKGYGYTF,TGTGCCAGCAGTTTCCCTACAGGGGGCAAGGGCTATGGCTACACCTTC
TRBV27,NA,TRBD1,TRBJ2-7,CASRSPGQGTHEQYF,TGTGCCAGCAGATCGCCGGGACAGGGGACCCACGAGCAGTACTTC
TRBV11-2,once,NA,TRBJ1-1,CASSQGQIAEAFF,TGTGCCAGCAGCCAAGGACAGATCGCTGAAGCTTTCTTT
TRBV5-4,NA,NA,TRBJ2-7,CASSTGVSYEQYF,TGTGCCAGCAGCACGGGGGTCTCCTACGAGCAGTACTTC
TRBV10-3,NA,TRBD2,TRBJ2-1,CATGLGFGEQFF,TGTGCCACTGGACTAGGGTTTGGTGAGCAGTTCTTC
TRBV29-1,NA,TRBD1,TRBJ1-2,CSVDRAGGGYTF,TGCAGCGTCGACAGGGCTGGGGGGGGCTACACCTTC
TRBV5-4,NA,NA,TRBJ1-4,CASSLAGVDEKLFF,TGTGCCAGCAGCTTGGCGGGGGTCGATGAAAAACTGTTTTTT
TRBV9,NA,TRBD1,TRBJ1-1,CASSVGTGTGTEAFF,TGTGCCAGCAGCGTAGGGACAGGAACGGGCACTGAAGCTTTCTTT
TRBV19,once,NA,TRBJ1-5,CASSRVLGSNQPQHF,TGTGCCAGTAGTCGGGTCCTTGGGAGCAATCAGCCCCAGCATTTT
TRBV19,NA,NA,TRBJ2-7,CASSKGQGAYEQYF,TGTGCCAGTAGTAAGGGCCAGGGTGCATACGAGCAGTACTTC
TRBV2,NA,TRBD1,TRBJ2-7,CASSDPTGANEQYF,TGTGCCAGCAGTGACCCCACAGGGGCCAACGAGCAGTACTTC
TRBV6-5,NA,TRBD1,TRBJ1-5,CASSRQGQTQPQHF,TGTGCCAGCAGTCGACAGGGGCAAACCCAGCCCCAGCATTTT
TRBV5-6,NA,TRBD2,TRBJ2-1,CASSLLAGSHLFF,TGTGCCAGCAGCTTACTAGCGGGTTCTCATCTGTTCTTC
TRBV19,NA,NA,TRBJ2-7,CASRSTDRDEQYF,TGTGCCAGTAGGTCGACAGATCGGGACGAGCAGTACTTC
TRBV27,NA,NA,TRBJ1-5,CASSWRRNKNQPQHF,TGTGCCAGCAGTTGGAGGCGGAACAAAAATCAGCCCCAGCATTTT
TRBV3-1/TRBV3-2,NA,NA,TRBJ2-7,CASSPSGVDSPEQYF,TGTGCCAGCAGCCCTTCAGGGGTCGACTCCCCCGAGCAGTACTTC
TRBV29-1,NA,TRBD1,TRBJ1-2,CSVEGQGLGGYTF,TGCAGCGTTGAGGGACAGGGATTGGGAGGCTACACCTTC
TRBV29-1,NA,NA,TRBJ1-3,CSVEGPTLESGNTIYF,TGCAGCGTTGAAGGTCCCACTTTGGAGTCTGGAAACACCATATATTTT
TRBV28,NA,NA,TRBJ2-1,CASSWTAGHRNEQFF,TGTGCCAGCAGTTGGACAGCGGGACACCGCAATGAGCAGTTCTTC
TRBV28,NA,NA,TRBJ1-2,CASRRAVLLYGYTF,TGTGCCAGCAGGAGGGCCGTTCTACTCTATGGCTACACCTTC
TRBV29-1,NA,TRBD1,TRBJ1-5,CSVATGGGDQPQHF,TGCAGCGTCGCGACAGGGGGCGGAGATCAGCCCCAGCATTTT
TRBV19,NA,NA,TRBJ1-2,CASSQGQTYGYTF,TGTGCCAGTAGTCAAGGACAGACCTATGGCTACACCTTC
TRBV2,NA,NA,TRBJ1-1,CASSLTGPTEAFF,TGTGCCAGCAGTCTAACAGGGCCCACTGAAGCTTTCTTT
TRBV19,NA,TRBD1,TRBJ1-5,CASIWTGNSNQPQHF,TGTGCCAGTATTTGGACAGGGAATAGCAATCAGCCCCAGCATTTT
TRBV2,once,NA,TRBJ1-3,CASSEGRRSGNTIYF,TGTGCCAGCAGTGAGGGCCGCCGCTCTGGAAACACCATATATTTT
TRBV10-1,NA,TRBD2,TRBJ2-1,CASSEAASGGMYNEQFF,TGCGCCAGCAGTGAGGCGGCTAGCGGGGGTATGTACAATGAGCAGTTCTTC
TRBV18,NA,TRBD1,TRBJ1-1,CASSSQDRATEAFF,TGTGCCAGCTCTTCCCAGGACAGGGCCACTGAAGCTTTCTTT
TRBV18,NA,NA,TRBJ1-1,CASSLQNTEAFF,TGTGCCAGCTCACTCCAGAACACTGAAGCTTTCTTT
TRBV16,NA,NA,TRBJ1-6,CASSTNSQANSPLHF,TGTGCCAGCAGCACGAATAGCCAAGCAAATTCACCCCTCCACTTT